This TCR beta chain was documented in a study of blood T cell repertoires in COVID-19. In the study overall: Specimens from acute and convalescent COVID-19 originated in the United States, Italy and Spain.

The germline V and J ends were trimmed by 1 base and 6 bases, with 12 bases remaining between them. This CDR3 has 14 residues. Germline CDR1 LGHNA, CDR2 YNFKEQ. In the authors' workflow: Quantification of nucleated cells was approximated via reference gene primer amplification. Some clones are missing from TCRdb's copy, which holds only in-frame ones; the method was immunoSEQ multiplex PCR. That table supplies the V and J calls and clone size; D and trimming were determined from the DNA. This table has some 75,000 clones, 65% to 90% appearing once. Enrollment of patients from Seattle took place during active infection, with longitudinal follow-up.

This clonotype was sampled from a man at least 80 years old with COVID-19, enrolled during active disease. The material sequenced was peripheral blood. This chain uses TRBV4-2 with TRBJ1-1; D is unclear. The CDR3 region has the DNA TGTGCCAGCAGCCAAGTTTCGCGGGATGCTGAAGCTTTCTTT. This codes for CASSQVSRDAEAFF.